This passage covers 13 T cell receptor beta chains from one sample sequenced in a study of T cell repertoires in cytomegalovirus infection. Each CDR3 protein gets one entry after TCRdb re-called the reads with MiXCR. Among approximately 600,000 distinct CDR3 sequences listed, 40% were seen once. For these TCRs, the target antigens are not known. The sequencing used cultured PBMCs, collected from culture after CMV antigen stimulation. The receptors were gathered from a human donor in good health (CMV status not recorded). Some clones in this sample may be carry-over from other donors' samples.

This chain connects TRBV7-6 to TRBJ2-2; perhaps TRBD2 as D (5 bases). V was shortened by 7 bases and J by 2 bases, with 11 bases between the two germline ends. The CDR3 length is 14 residues. Looked up from germline, CDR1 is SGHVS and CDR2 is FNYEAQ. CDR3 sequence: CASTVEDNTGELFF. The CDR3 nucleotides are TGTGCCAGCACTGTGGAGGATAACACCGGGGAGCTGTTTTTT.

V and J are TRBV12-3 or TRBV12-4 and TRBJ1-2, with 10 nucleotides matching TRBD1. The CDR3 has 14 amino acids. Trimming at V came to 5 bases and at J to 4 bases, leaving 4 bases not matched to a gene. The CDR3 DNA follows: TGTGCCAGCAGTGAGACAGGGGGCGCCTATGGCTACACCTTC. Translated: CASSETGGAYGYTF.

J is TRBJ2-3 and V is TRBV12-3 or TRBV12-4; possibly TRBD1 or TRBD2 for D (5 bases each). This CDR3 is 16 amino acids long. V lost 5 bases, J lost 1 base, and 16 bases lay in between. This CDR3 reads CASSPGTEVGTDTQYF. In nucleotides, the CDR3 is TGTGCCAGCAGTCCAGGGACGGAGGTGGGCACAGATACGCAGTATTTT.

Many counts were recorded for this clonotype. The chain couples TRBV7-2 to TRBJ2-3, with 7 bases aligning to TRBD1. CDR1 and CDR2 from the germline V gene are SGHTA and FQGNSA. The CDR3 consists of 15 residues. V shed 5 bases, J shed 6 bases, and the junction held 11 bases outside the gene matches. In nucleotides, the CDR3 is TGTGCCAGCAGCCCCGGACAGGCCCAGTTGGATACGCAGTATTTT. Translation: CASSPGQAQLDTQYF.

This clonotype has only a few counts. This chain joins TRBV7-6 and TRBJ1-6, with D possibly TRBD1 on 5 matching bases. Germline V gene lookup returns CDR1 SGHVS and CDR2 FNYEAQ. The CDR3 covers 17 residues. V lost 1 base, J lost 6 bases, and 16 bases lay in between. The CDR3 bases are TGTGCCAGCAGCTTAGGAAGCAGGGTTCAGGGTAATTCACCCCTCCACTTT. As protein: CASSLGSRVQGNSPLHF.

This clonotype occurred a few times. This chain connects TRBV12-3 or TRBV12-4 to TRBJ1-6, with D unresolved. Trimming removed 3 bases at V and 10 bases at J, with 10 bases between. The CDR3 has 13 residues. The CDR3 is CASSLGRFSPLHF. The CDR3 DNA sequence: TGTGCCAGCAGTTTGGGCCGTTTCTCACCCCTCCACTTT.

CDR3 sequence: CASSVTSGSSYNEQFF. The CDR3 coding sequence is TGTGCCAGCAGTGTTACTAGCGGGAGTTCCTACAATGAGCAGTTCTTC. The chain recombines TRBV12-3 or TRBV12-4 with TRBJ2-1, with TRBD2 matching 11 bases. CDR3 length: 16 amino acids. Trimming took 5 bases from V and 1 from J; bases not matched to a gene: 4.

This clonotype was observed a handful of times. The rearrangement uses TRBV6-2 or TRBV6-3 and TRBJ2-3; possible D gene TRBD2, 6 bases. Germline V CDR1 and CDR2: MNHEY, SVGEGT. Between the trimmed V and J ends, which lost 6 bases and 4 bases, there was a span of 11 bases. The CDR3 runs 13 residues. CDR3 residues: CASSPGGSDTQYF. The CDR3 bases are TGTGCCAGCAGCCCCGGGGGTTCAGATACGCAGTATTTT.

The chain joins TRBV6-2 or TRBV6-3 to TRBJ2-5; D may be TRBD1 (6 bases). V was cut by 1 base and J by 2 bases, with 11 bases left in between. This CDR3 spans 15 amino acids. From germline, CDR1 is MNHEY and CDR2 SVGEGT. CDR3 nucleotide sequence: TGTGCCAGCAGTTACTTGAGGGGGAGACAAGAGACCCAGTACTTC. As protein: CASSYLRGRQETQYF.

V gene TRBV4-1 combines with J gene TRBJ2-7, with 14 bases that match TRBD2. The germline V gene has CDR1 MGHRA and CDR2 YSYEKL. The CDR3 is 15 residues long. Trimming at V came to 5 bases and at J to 7 bases, leaving 7 bases not matched to a gene. CDR3 DNA: TGCGCCAGCAGCTCGGGACTAGCGGGAGTGGGAGAGCAGTACTTC. Its protein is CASSSGLAGVGEQYF.

The chain combines TRBV15 with TRBJ2-3; D uncertain. The germline gives CDR1 LNHNV, CDR2 YYDKDF (reference sequence). Trimming took off 3 bases at V and 1 base at J, with 11 bases between the two ends. The CDR3 is made up of 15 amino acids. The CDR3 loop reads CATSSRWEGTDTQYF. The CDR3 DNA sequence: TGTGCCACCAGCAGTCGTTGGGAAGGCACAGATACGCAGTATTTT.

The chain links TRBV5-3 to TRBJ2-7; tentative D call: TRBD1 (6 bases). Being an ORF, TRBV5-3 has a function that is uncertain. Deletions cut 1 base from V and 5 bases from J, with 13 bases between. The CDR3 runs 14 residues. The chain's CDR3 is CARSLPGQMDEQYF. CDR3 DNA: TGTGCCAGAAGCTTGCCCGGACAGATGGACGAGCAGTACTTC.

This clonotype was seen only a few times. V gene TRBV20-1 combines with J gene TRBJ2-3; D is unresolved. Deletions cut 0 bases from V and 2 bases from J, with 21 bases between. The germline CDR1 and CDR2 sequences are DFQATT and SNEGSKA (reference sequence). The CDR3 has 18 residues. The CDR3 DNA reads TGCAGTGCTAGAGATCTCTTAGAAGGAAATCCCTCCACAGATACGCAGTATTTT. Translation: CSARDLLEGNPSTDTQYF.